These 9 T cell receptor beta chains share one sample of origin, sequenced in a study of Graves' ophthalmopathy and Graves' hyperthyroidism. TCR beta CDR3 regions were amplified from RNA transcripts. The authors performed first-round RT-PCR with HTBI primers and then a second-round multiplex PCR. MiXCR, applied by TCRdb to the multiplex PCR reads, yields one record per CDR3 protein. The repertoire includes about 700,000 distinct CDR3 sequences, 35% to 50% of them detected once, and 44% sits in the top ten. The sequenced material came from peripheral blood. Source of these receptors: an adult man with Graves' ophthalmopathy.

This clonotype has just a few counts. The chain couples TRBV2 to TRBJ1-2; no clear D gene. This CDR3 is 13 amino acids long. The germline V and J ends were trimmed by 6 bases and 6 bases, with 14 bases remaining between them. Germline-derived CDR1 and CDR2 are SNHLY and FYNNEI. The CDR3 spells CASRRSGSDGYTF. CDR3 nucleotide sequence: TGTGCCAGCAGGCGTTCAGGATCGGATGGCTACACCTTC.

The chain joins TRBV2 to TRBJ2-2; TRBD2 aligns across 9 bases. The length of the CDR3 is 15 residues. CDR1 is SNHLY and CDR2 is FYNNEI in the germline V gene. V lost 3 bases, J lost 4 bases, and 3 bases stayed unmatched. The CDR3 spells CASSELAGVTGELFF. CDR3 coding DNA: TGTGCCAGCAGTGAGTTAGCGGGAGTCACCGGGGAGCTGTTTTTT.

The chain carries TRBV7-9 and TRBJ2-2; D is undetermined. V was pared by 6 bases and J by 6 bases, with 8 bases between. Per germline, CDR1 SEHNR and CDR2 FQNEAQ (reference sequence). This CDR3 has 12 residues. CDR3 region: CASSPSPGELFF. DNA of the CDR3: TGTGCCAGCAGTCCCAGCCCCGGGGAGCTGTTTTTT.

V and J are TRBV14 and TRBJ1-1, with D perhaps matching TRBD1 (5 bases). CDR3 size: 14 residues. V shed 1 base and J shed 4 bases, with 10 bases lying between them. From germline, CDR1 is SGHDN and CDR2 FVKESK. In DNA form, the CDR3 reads TGTGCCAGCAGCCAAGCCGGGACGAGCACTGAAGCTTTCTTT. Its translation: CASSQAGTSTEAFF.

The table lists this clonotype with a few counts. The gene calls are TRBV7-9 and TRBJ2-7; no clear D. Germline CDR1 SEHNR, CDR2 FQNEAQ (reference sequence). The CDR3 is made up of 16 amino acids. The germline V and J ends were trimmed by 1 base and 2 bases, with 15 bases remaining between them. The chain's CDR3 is CASSLDVGFNPYEQYF. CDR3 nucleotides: TGTGCCAGCAGCTTAGACGTGGGCTTTAATCCCTACGAGCAGTACTTC. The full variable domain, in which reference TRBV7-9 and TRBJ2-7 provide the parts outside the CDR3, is DTGVSQNPRHKITKRGQNVTFRCDPISEHNRLYWYRQTLGQGPEFLTYFQNEAQLEKSRLLSDRFSAERPKGSFSTLEIQRTEQGDSAMYLCASSLDVGFNPYEQYFGPGTRLTVT.

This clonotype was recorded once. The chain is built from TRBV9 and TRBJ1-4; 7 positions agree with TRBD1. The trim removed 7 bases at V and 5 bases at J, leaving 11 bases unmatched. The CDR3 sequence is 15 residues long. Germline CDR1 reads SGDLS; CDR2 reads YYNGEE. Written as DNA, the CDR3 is TGTGCCAGCCCACCAAGGACAGGAGAAAATGAAAAACTGTTTTTT. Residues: CASPPRTGENEKLFF.

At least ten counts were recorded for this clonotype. As DNA, the CDR3 is TGTGCCAGCAGCTTAGGAAGACAAAACACTGAAGCTTTCTTT. Translating it yields CASSLGRQNTEAFF. This rearrangement joins TRBV7-9 to TRBJ1-1, with D uncertain. The CDR3 extends over 14 amino acids. V lost 1 base and J 2 bases, leaving 8 bases between the germline ends. Germline CDR1 and CDR2: SEHNR and FQNEAQ (reference sequence).

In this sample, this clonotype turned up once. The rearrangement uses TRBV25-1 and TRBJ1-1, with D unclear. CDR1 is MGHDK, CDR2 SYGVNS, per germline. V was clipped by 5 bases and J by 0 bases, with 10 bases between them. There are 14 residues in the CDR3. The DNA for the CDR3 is TGTGCCAGCAGTAGGGTCAATATGAACACTGAAGCTTTCTTT. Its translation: CASSRVNMNTEAFF.

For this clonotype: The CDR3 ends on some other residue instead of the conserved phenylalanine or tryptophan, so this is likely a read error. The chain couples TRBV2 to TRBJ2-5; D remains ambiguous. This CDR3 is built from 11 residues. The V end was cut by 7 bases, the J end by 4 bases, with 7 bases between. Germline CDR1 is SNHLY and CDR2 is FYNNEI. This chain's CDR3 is CASTRGETQYL. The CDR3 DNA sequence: TGTGCCAGCACACGAGGAGAGACCCAGTACCTC.